This T cell receptor beta chain was sequenced during a study of PD-1 blockade in mismatch repair-deficient tumors. The wider study: Patients had 12 mismatch repair-deficient cancer types and were previously treated and progressing. The study, taken as a whole, reports: Tumor-resident clones, often absent from pretreatment blood, expanded after pembrolizumab and then contracted.

Using immunoSEQ multiplex PCR, the repertoire was profiled, and TCRdb retains in-frame clones only, with some absent. Of 60,000 to 70,000 clones listed, approximately 89% are singletons. To note about this clone: Its antigen is still unknown.

Every patient had mismatch repair deficiency by PCR or immunohistochemistry. TCRs were sequenced from a few patients responding to pembrolizumab. Trimming stripped 3 bases from V and 1 base from J, with 9 bases between. The CDR3 has 14 amino acids. Germline CDR1 is LNHDA and CDR2 is SQIVND (reference sequence). The source was peripheral blood, collected 52 weeks after starting pembrolizumab. This TCR derives from an adult with mismatch repair-deficient cancer. The chain couples TRBV19 to TRBJ1-1; D possibly corresponds to TRBD1 (6 bases). The DNA of the CDR3 is TGTGCCAGTAGTATTGAGGACAGGAACACTGAAGCTTTCTTT. As protein: CASSIEDRNTEAFF.